A selection of T cell receptor beta chains follows, all from one sample in a study of blood T cell repertoires in COVID-19. Libraries were prepared by immunoSEQ multiplex PCR; TCRdb keeps only in-frame clonotypes and omits some of them. The data contain some 200,000 clones, around 84% of them singletons. Sequences were obtained from peripheral blood. The receptors derive from a man aged 50 or older who had recovered from COVID-19. CDR3s include the opening cysteine and the closing phenylalanine or tryptophan. The D gene is left open where the match is weak. Size is omitted from some rows. Given values are once, few, many or a class for expanded clones.

V gene	J gene	clone size	D gene	CDR3 DNA	CDR3 protein
TRBV6-5	TRBJ2-1	NA	TRBD2	TGTGCCAGCAGACTAGCGGGAGGGCTCTACAATGAGCAGTTCTTC	CASRLAGGLYNEQFF
TRBV19	TRBJ1-5	NA	TRBD1	TGTGCCAGTAGCCCGGACAGGGGGCATCAGCCCCAGCATTTT	CASSPDRGHQPQHF
TRBV10-2	TRBJ2-2	NA	TRBD2	TGCGCCAGCAGGGGACTAGGGGCTCGCACCGGGGAGCTGTTTTTT	CASRGLGARTGELFF
TRBV5-4	TRBJ2-3	NA	TRBD2	TGTGCCAGCAGGGCCGGGACTAGTGGGATCCATACGCAGTATTTT	CASRAGTSGIHTQYF
TRBV5-4	TRBJ1-1	NA	NA	TGTGCCAGCAGTAGGAGTGGGAACACTGAAGCTTTCTTT	CASSRSGNTEAFF
TRBV5-1	TRBJ2-6	NA	NA	TGCGCCAGCAGACGGGACTCTGGGGCCAACGTCCTGACTTTC	CASRRDSGANVLTF
TRBV28	TRBJ2-3	NA	TRBD2	TGTGCCAGCAACCAACAAGCGGGAGTTCCTACGCAGTATTTT	CASNQQAGVPTQYF
TRBV9	TRBJ2-1	NA	NA	TGTGCCAGCAGCGTGCAAGGAGGGCAACCCTACAATGAGCAGTTCTTC	CASSVQGGQPYNEQFF
TRBV5-6	TRBJ2-3	NA	TRBD1	TGTGCCAGCAGCGCCGGGACAGGCTACACAGATACGCAGTATTTT	CASSAGTGYTDTQYF
TRBV28	TRBJ2-7	NA	TRBD1	TGTGCCAGCAGCTCGACAGGGGCCTACGAGCAGTACTTC	CASSSTGAYEQYF
TRBV19	TRBJ2-7	NA	NA	TGTGCCAGTAATCCCGGGGTGGCTTCCTACGAGCAGTACTTC	CASNPGVASYEQYF
TRBV9	TRBJ1-3	NA	TRBD1	TGTGCCAGCAGCCATCGACAGGGGGCGATCCCGGGAAACACCATATATTTT	CASSHRQGAIPGNTIYF
TRBV29-1	TRBJ2-3	NA	TRBD2	TGCAGCGTGCAGACTAGCGGAGCTAGCACAGATACGCAGTATTTT	CSVQTSGASTDTQYF
TRBV15	TRBJ1-4	NA	NA	TGTGCCACCAGCAGGGACCCGGTATGGACAAGCCTAAATGAAAAACTGTTTTTT	CATSRDPVWTSLNEKLFF
TRBV27	TRBJ2-1	once	TRBD2	TGTGCCAGCAAAAGTTTAGGCGGGAGGGTTCACAATGAGCAGTTCTTC	CASKSLGGRVHNEQFF
TRBV7-2	TRBJ2-3	few	TRBD2	TGTGCCAGCAGCTTAACGCTAGCGGGAGGGACAGATACGCAGTATTTT	CASSLTLAGGTDTQYF
TRBV5-4	TRBJ1-1	NA	NA	TGTGCCAGCATAGGGGCGCTGGGCACTGAAGCTTTCTTT	CASIGALGTEAFF
TRBV19	TRBJ1-2	NA	NA	TGTGCCAGTACAAGGACGGGGTATGGCTACACCTTC	CASTRTGYGYTF
TRBV5-4	TRBJ2-7	NA	TRBD2	TGTGCCAGCAGCCGCCGCGGAGGGACTAGTAGCTACGAGCAGTACTTC	CASSRRGGTSSYEQYF
TRBV5-4	TRBJ2-3	once	TRBD2	TGTGCCAGCAGTCCACGACTAGCGGGAGTTGAAGATACGCAGTATTTT	CASSPRLAGVEDTQYF
TRBV14	TRBJ2-1	NA	TRBD2	TGTGCCAGCAGCCAAGATTTGTCGCGGGAGCGGGAGCAGTTCTTC	CASSQDLSREREQFF
TRBV19	TRBJ2-2	many	NA	TGTGCCAGTAGTAACCAGGGTCCCGGGGAGCTGTTTTTT	CASSNQGPGELFF
TRBV28	TRBJ2-1	NA	TRBD2	TGTGCCAGCATCTCTAGCGGACACTACAATGAGCAGTTCTTC	CASISSGHYNEQFF
TRBV30	TRBJ2-3	NA	NA	TGTGCCTGGGACGGGGGGCCAGATACGCAGTATTTT	CAWDGGPDTQYF
TRBV5-1	TRBJ1-1	few	NA	TGCGCCAGCAGCTTGGTTCCAGGGGCTACTGAAGCTTTCTTT	CASSLVPGATEAFF
TRBV10-2	TRBJ1-5	NA	NA	TGCGCCAGCAGCCTCGACAGGAGTAGCAATCAGCCCCAGCATTTT	CASSLDRSSNQPQHF
TRBV7-9	TRBJ1-6	NA	NA	TGTGCCAGCAGCTTAGATGGGATGGGCGGACTTTATAATTCACCCCTCCACTTT	CASSLDGMGGLYNSPLHF
TRBV19	TRBJ2-1	NA	NA	TGTGCCAGTAGTACGGCGGGGCCAAACAATGAGCAGTTCTTC	CASSTAGPNNEQFF
TRBV5-1	TRBJ2-1	NA	NA	TGCGCCAGCAGCTTAGGGGCCTCCTACAATGAGCAGTTCTTC	CASSLGASYNEQFF
TRBV24-1	TRBJ2-7	NA	NA	TGTGCCACCAGTGATGTAACCCGGGGTGGAATCAACGAGCAGTACTTC	CATSDVTRGGINEQYF
TRBV2	TRBJ1-2	few	NA	TGTGCCAGCAGTAGTAGTAGCGGTACTAACTATGGCTACACCTTC	CASSSSSGTNYGYTF
TRBV18	TRBJ2-7	NA	NA	TGTGCCAGCTCACCACCGTCTCGGCAGGGGGGAGCCGAGCAGTACTTC	CASSPPSRQGGAEQYF
TRBV3-1/TRBV3-2	TRBJ2-3	NA	NA	TGTGCCAGCAGCCAAGAGTCTGACAACATAGCGAGGGCAGATACGCAGTATTTT	CASSQESDNIARADTQYF
TRBV6-5	TRBJ1-4	NA	NA	TGTGCCAGCAGTCCCGTTGCCACGGGAAATGAAAAACTGTTTTTT	CASSPVATGNEKLFF
TRBV28	TRBJ2-7	NA	NA	TGTGCCAGCAGTTTAAGACTTCCAGCCTACGAGCAGTACTTC	CASSLRLPAYEQYF
TRBV28	TRBJ2-5	NA	TRBD2	TGTGCCAGCAGTTTGGCTAGCGGAGGACAAGAGACCCAGTACTTC	CASSLASGGQETQYF
TRBV7-9	TRBJ2-2	NA	NA	TGTGCCAGCAGCTTAGGTTCTAACACCGGGGAGCTGTTTTTT	CASSLGSNTGELFF
TRBV10-2	TRBJ2-7	NA	TRBD1	TGCGCCAGCAGTTGGACAGGGAGCTCCTACGAGCAGTACTTC	CASSWTGSSYEQYF
TRBV5-1	TRBJ2-7	once	TRBD2	TGCGCCAGCAGCCCGGGACTAAACTACTACGAGCAGTACTTC	CASSPGLNYYEQYF
TRBV3-1/TRBV3-2	TRBJ2-7	NA	NA	TGTGCCAGCAGCCAAGGAGGGAGGTTATCCTACGAGCAGTACTTC	CASSQGGRLSYEQYF
TRBV28	TRBJ2-7	NA	TRBD2	TGTGCCAGCAGTTTGGGGGGACTAGCGGGATACGAGCAGTACTTC	CASSLGGLAGYEQYF
TRBV7-9	TRBJ2-5	NA	TRBD1	TGTGCCAGCAGCTTAGTTTTAGGGGGCAACCTCCAAGAGACCCAGTACTTC	CASSLVLGGNLQETQYF
TRBV10-3	TRBJ2-3	NA	NA	TGTGCCATCATGGGCAGCTCCACAGATACGCAGTATTTT	CAIMGSSTDTQYF
TRBV28	TRBJ2-3	once	NA	TGTGCCAGCAGTGACGGGAGTAGTCCTACGCAGTATTTT	CASSDGSSPTQYF
TRBV19	TRBJ2-1	NA	TRBD1	TGTGCCAGTACCCCCAAAAGACAGGGGGCAATTTTAGGGCCCAATGAGCAGTTCTTC	CASTPKRQGAILGPNEQFF
TRBV7-9	TRBJ2-7	NA	NA	TGTGCCAGCAGCTTAACGGACAGCTACGAGCAGTACTTC	CASSLTDSYEQYF
TRBV30	TRBJ1-2	many	NA	TGTGCCTGGAGTGCTCAACAGAGAAACTATGGCTACACCTTC	CAWSAQQRNYGYTF
TRBV30	TRBJ1-1	NA	NA	TGTGCCTGGACTCGGTGGGGCAGAGAGAACACTGAAGCTTTCTTT	CAWTRWGRENTEAFF
TRBV6-2/TRBV6-3	TRBJ2-7	NA	NA	TGTGCCAGCAGTTATAGTACCTACGAGCAGTACTTC	CASSYSTYEQYF
TRBV4-1	TRBJ2-2	NA	TRBD2	TGCGCCAGCACCAAAGGTCTAGCGGGAGGTGGCACCGGGGAGCTGTTTTTT	CASTKGLAGGGTGELFF
TRBV7-2	TRBJ2-3	NA	TRBD2	TGTGCCAGCAGCTCGGGACTAGTGGTGACAGATACGCAGTATTTT	CASSSGLVVTDTQYF
TRBV5-6	TRBJ2-1	NA	NA	TGTGCCAGCAGCCCGGTTGAAAGCGGGTACTACAATGAGCAGTTCTTC	CASSPVESGYYNEQFF
TRBV28	TRBJ1-1	few	TRBD1	TGTGCCAGCAATGGAGGAGGGGGCAGCACTGAAGCTTTCTTT	CASNGGGGSTEAFF
TRBV6-5	TRBJ2-1	NA	TRBD2	TGTGCCAGCAGTTACGGGGGTAGCGGGAGGGACAATGAGCAGTTCTTC	CASSYGGSGRDNEQFF